The source of this T cell receptor (beta chain) is a study of cytomegalovirus exposure and HLA in healthy donors. Per germline, CDR1 SGDLS and CDR2 YYNGEE. The CDR3 length is 14 residues. The V and J ends lost 1 base and 5 bases, in that order; junction bases with no gene match: 4. The study ran its PCR with 60 Vbeta and 13 Jbeta primers. The method was immunoSEQ multiplex PCR; TCRdb's version includes in-frame clones alone and lacks a portion of them. The data hold over 150,000 clones, with approximately 84% observed a single time. The sample comprised PBMCs. The receptor was derived from a young man in good health and CMV-seropositive. J is TRBJ2-3 and V is TRBV9; 7 positions agree with TRBD1. The CDR3 DNA sequence: TGTGCCAGCAGCGTAATAGGGGACAGAGATACGCAGTATTTT. This encodes CASSVIGDRDTQYF.